This TCR beta chain was recovered during a study of OX40 agonist ivuxolimab in advanced cancers. CDR1 and CDR2 from the germline V gene are SEHNR and FQNEAQ (reference sequence). CDR3 length equals 13 residues. Deletions cut 2 bases from V and 1 base from J, with 6 bases between. This table comes from immunoSEQ multiplex PCR, and its TCRdb copy is limited to in-frame clones, with some not included. The sample shows tens of thousands of clones, about nine tenths of them seen only once. This sequence originates from an adult with an advanced solid tumor such as melanoma, head and neck, liver or kidney cancer. The rearrangement links TRBV7-9 to TRBJ2-7; tentatively, D is TRBD1 (5 bases). The sequences come from CD4+ or CD8+ T cells sorted from blood, collected in a trial of the OX40 agonist ivuxolimab. The CDR3 loop reads CASSLKGSYEQYF. The CDR3 region has the DNA TGTGCCAGCAGCTTAAAGGGGTCCTACGAGCAGTACTTC.